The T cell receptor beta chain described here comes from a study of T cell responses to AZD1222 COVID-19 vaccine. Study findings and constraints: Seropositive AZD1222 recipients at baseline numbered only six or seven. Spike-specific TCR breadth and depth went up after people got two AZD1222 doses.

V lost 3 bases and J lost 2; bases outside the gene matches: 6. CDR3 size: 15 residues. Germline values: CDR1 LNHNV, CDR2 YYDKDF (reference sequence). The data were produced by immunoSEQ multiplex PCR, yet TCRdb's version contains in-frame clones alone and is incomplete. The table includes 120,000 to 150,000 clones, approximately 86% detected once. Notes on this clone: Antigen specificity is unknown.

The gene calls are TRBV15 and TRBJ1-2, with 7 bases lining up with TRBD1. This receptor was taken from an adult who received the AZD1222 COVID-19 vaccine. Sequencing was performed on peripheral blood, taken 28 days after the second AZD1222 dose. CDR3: CATSSGQAGNYGYTF. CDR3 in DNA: TGTGCCACCAGCAGCGGACAGGCGGGCAACTATGGCTACACCTTC.